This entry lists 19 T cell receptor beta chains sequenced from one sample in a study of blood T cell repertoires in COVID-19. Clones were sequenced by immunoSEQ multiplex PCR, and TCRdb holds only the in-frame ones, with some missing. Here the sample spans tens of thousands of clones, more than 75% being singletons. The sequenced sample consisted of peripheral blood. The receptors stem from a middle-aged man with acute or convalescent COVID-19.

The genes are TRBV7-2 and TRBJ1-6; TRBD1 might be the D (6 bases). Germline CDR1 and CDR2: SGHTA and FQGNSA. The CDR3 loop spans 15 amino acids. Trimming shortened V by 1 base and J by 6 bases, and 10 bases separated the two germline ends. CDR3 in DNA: TGTGCCAGCAGCTTAGAAGGGACAACTAATTCACCCCTCCACTTT. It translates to CASSLEGTTNSPLHF.

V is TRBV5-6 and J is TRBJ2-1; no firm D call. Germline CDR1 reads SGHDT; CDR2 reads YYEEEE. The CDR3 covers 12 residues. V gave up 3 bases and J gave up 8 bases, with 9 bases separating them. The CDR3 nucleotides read TGTGCCAGCAGCTGGAGAGTGCATGAGCAGTTCTTC. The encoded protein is CASSWRVHEQFF.

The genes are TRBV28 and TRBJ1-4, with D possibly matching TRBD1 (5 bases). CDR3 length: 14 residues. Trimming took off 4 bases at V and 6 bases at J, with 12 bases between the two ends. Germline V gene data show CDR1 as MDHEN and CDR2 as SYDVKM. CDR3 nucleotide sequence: TGTGCCAGCAGTTCCCCGGGGGGGGATGAAAAACTGTTTTTT. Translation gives CASSSPGGDEKLFF. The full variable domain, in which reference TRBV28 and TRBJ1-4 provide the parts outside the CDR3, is DVKVTQSSRYLVKRTGEKVFLECVQDMDHENMFWYRQDPGLGLRLIYFSYDVKMKEKGDIPEGYSVSREKKERFSLILESASTNQTSMYLCASSSPGGDEKLFFGSGTQLSVL.

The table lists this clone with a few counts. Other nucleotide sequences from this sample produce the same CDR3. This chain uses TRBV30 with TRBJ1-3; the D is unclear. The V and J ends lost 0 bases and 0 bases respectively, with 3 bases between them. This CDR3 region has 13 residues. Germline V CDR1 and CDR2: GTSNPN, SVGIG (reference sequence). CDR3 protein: CAWSVSSGNTIYF. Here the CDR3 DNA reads TGTGCCTGGAGTGTTAGCTCTGGAAACACCATATATTTT.

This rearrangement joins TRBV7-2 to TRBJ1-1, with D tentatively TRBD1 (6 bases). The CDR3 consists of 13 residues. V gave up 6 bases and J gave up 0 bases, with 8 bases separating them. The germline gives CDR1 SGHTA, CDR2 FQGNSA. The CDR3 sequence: CASRGQLNTEAFF. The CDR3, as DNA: TGTGCCAGCAGAGGACAGCTGAACACTGAAGCTTTCTTT.

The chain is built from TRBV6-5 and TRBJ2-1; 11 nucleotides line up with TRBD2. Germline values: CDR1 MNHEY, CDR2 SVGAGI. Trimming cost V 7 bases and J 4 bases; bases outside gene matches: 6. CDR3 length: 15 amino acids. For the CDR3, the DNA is TGTGCCAGCAAGTTCCTAGCGGGAGGTTACAATGAGCAGTTCTTC. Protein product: CASKFLAGGYNEQFF.

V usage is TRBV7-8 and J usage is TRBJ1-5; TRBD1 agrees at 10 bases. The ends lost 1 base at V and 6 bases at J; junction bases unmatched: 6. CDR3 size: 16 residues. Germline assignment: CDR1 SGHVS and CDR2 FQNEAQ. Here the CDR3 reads CASSLDGQGVFQPQHF. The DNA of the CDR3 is TGTGCCAGCAGCTTAGATGGACAGGGGGTTTTTCAGCCCCAGCATTTT.

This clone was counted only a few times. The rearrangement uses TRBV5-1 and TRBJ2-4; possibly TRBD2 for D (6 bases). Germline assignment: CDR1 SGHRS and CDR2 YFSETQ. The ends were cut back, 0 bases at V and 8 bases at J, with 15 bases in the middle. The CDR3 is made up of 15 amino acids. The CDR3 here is CASSLGEQLAYIQYF. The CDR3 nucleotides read TGCGCCAGCAGCTTGGGGGAGCAGCTAGCGTACATTCAGTACTTC.

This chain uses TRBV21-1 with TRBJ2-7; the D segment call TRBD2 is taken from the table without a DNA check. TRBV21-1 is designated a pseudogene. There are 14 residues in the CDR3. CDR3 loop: CATDRGGFANEQYF. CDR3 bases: TGTGCCACGGACCGCGGGGGGTTCGCGAACGAGCAGTACTTC.

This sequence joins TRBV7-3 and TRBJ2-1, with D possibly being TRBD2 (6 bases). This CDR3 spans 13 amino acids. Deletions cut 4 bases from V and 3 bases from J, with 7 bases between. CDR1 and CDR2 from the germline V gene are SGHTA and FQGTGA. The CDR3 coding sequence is TGTGCCAGCAGCTGGACTAACTACAATGAGCAGTTCTTC. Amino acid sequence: CASSWTNYNEQFF.

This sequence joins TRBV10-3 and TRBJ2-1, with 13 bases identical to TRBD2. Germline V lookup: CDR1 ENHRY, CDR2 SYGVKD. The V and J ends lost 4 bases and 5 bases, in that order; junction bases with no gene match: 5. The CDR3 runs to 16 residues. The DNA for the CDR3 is TGTGCCATCAGTGTGTCAGGACTAGCGGGGGACAATGAGCAGTTCTTC. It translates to CAISVSGLAGDNEQFF.

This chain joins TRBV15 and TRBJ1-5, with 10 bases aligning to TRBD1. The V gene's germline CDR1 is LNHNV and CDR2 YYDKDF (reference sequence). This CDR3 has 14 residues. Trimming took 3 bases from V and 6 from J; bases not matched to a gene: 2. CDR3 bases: TGTGCCACCAGCAGCGACAGGGGGCCTCAGCCCCAGCATTTT. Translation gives CATSSDRGPQPQHF.

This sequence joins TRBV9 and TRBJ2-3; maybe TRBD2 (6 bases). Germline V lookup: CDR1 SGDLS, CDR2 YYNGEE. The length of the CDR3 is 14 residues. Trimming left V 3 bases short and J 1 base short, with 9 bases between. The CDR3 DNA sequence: TGTGCCAGCAGCGAGGAGCGGGGCACAGATACGCAGTATTTT. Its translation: CASSEERGTDTQYF.

CDR3 DNA: TGCGCCAGCAGCTCCCACCTAGAGGTCGACCCAAAAGCTTTCTTT. It codes for CASSSHLEVDPKAFF. The chain is built from TRBV5-1 and TRBJ1-1; D gene ambiguous. Trimming shortened V by 3 bases and J by 9 bases, and 21 bases separated the two germline ends. CDR1 is SGHRS and CDR2 is YFSETQ in the germline V gene. The CDR3 has 15 residues.

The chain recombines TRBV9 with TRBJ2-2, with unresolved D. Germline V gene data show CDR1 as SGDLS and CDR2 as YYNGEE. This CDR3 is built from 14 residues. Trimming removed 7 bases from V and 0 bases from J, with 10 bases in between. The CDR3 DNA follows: TGTGCCAGCTGCCGTCGGGCGAACACCGGGGAGCTGTTTTTT. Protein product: CASCRRANTGELFF. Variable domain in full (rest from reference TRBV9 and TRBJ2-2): DSGVTQTPKHLITATGQRVTLRCSPRSGDLSVYWYQQSLDQGLQFLIQYYNGEERAKGNILERFSAQQFPDLHSELNLSSLELGDSALYFCASCRRANTGELFFGEGSRLTVL.

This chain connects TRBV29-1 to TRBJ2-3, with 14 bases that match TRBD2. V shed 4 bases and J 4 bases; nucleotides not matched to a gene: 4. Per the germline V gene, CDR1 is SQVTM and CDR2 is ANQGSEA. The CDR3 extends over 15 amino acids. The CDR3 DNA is TGCAGCGTTGCCGGGACTAGCGGGAGCTCAGATACGCAGTATTTT. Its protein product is CSVAGTSGSSDTQYF.

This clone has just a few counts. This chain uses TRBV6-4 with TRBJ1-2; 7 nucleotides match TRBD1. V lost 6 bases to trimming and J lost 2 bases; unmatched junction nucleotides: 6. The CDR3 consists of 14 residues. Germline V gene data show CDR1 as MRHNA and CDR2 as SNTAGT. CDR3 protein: CASRAGTANYGYTF. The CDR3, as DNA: TGTGCCAGCAGGGCCGGGACAGCCAACTATGGCTACACCTTC.

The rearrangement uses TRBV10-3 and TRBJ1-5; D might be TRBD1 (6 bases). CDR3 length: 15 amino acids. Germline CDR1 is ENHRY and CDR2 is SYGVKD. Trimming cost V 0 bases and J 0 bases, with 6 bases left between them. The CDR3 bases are TGTGCCATCAGTGAGTCCAGGGGTAGCAATCAGCCCCAGCATTTT. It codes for CAISESRGSNQPQHF.

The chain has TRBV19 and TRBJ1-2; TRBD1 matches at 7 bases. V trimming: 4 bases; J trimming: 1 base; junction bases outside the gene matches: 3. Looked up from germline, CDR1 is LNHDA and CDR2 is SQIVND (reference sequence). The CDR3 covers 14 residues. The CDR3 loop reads CASSRDRNNYGYTF. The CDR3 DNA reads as TGTGCCAGTAGTAGGGACAGAAATAACTATGGCTACACCTTC.